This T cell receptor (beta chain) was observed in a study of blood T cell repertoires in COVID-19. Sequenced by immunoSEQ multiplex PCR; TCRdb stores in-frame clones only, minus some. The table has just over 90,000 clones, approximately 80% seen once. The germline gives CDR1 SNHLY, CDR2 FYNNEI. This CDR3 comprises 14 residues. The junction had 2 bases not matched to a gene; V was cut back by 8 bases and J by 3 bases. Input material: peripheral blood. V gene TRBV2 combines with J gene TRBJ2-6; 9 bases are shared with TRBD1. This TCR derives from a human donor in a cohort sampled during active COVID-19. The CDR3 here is CASGGQGGANVLTF. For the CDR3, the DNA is TGTGCCAGCGGGGGACAGGGTGGGGCCAACGTCCTGACTTTC.